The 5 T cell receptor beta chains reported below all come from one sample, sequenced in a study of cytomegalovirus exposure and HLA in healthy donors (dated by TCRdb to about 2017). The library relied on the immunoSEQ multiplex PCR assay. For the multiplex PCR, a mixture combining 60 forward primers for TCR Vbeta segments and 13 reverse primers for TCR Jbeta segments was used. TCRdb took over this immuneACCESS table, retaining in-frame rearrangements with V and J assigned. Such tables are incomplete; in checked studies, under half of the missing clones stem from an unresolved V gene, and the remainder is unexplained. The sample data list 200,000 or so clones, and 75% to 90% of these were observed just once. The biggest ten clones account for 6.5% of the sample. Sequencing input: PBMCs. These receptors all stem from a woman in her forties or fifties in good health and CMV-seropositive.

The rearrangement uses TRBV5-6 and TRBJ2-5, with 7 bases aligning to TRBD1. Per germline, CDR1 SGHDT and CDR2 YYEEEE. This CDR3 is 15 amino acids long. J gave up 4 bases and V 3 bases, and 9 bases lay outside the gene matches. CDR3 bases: TGTGCCAGCAGCTCCCGGGACAGCTTGCGAGAGACCCAGTACTTC. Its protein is CASSSRDSLRETQYF.

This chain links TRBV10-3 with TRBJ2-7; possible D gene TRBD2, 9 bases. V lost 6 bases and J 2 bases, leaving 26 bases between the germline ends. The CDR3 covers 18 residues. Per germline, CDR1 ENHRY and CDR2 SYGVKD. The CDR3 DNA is TGTGCCATCAGGGGCGGACAGGGCCTAGCGGGGAGGGCCTACGAGCAGTACTTC. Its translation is CAIRGGQGLAGRAYEQYF.

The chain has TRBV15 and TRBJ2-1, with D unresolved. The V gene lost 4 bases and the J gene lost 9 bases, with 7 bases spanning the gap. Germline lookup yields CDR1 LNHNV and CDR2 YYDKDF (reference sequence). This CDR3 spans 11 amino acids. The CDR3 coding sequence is TGTGCCACCAGCACCATCGGTGAGCAGTTCTTC. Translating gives CATSTIGEQFF. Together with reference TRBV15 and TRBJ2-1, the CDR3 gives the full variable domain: DAMVIQNPRYQVTQFGKPVTLSCSQTLNHNVMYWYQQKSSQAPKLLFHYYDKDFNNEADTPDNFQSRRPNTSFCFLDIRSPGLGDTAMYLCATSTIGEQFFGPGTRLTVL.

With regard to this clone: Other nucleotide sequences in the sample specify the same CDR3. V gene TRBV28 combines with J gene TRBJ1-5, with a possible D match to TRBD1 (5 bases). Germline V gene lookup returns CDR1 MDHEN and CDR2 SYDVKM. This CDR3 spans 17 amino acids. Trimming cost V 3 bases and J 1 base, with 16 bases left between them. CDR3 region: CASSFWGEGMSNQPQHF. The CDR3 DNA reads TGTGCCAGCAGTTTCTGGGGCGAAGGTATGAGCAATCAGCCCCAGCATTTT.

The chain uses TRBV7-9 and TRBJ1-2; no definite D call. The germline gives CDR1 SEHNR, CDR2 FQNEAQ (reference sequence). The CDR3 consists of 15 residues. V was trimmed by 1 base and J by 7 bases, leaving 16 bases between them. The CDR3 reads CASSLDGGDLGGYTF. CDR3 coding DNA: TGTGCCAGCAGCTTAGATGGCGGAGATTTGGGTGGCTACACCTTC.